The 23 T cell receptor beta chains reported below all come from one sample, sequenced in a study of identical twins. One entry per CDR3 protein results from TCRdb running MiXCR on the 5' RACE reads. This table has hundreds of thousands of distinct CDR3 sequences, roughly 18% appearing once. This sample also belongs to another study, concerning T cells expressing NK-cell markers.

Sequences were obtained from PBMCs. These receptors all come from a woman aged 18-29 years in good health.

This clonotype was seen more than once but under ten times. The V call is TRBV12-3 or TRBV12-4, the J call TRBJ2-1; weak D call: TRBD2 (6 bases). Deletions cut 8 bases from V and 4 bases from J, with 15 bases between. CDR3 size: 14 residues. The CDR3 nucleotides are TGTGCCAGCCAACTAGCAACCAAGTACAATGAGCAGTTCTTC. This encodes CASQLATKYNEQFF.

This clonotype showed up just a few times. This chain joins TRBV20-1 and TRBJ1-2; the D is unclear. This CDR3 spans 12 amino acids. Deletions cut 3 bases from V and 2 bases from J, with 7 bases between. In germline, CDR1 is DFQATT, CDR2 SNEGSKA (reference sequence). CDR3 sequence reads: CSASVPNYGYTF. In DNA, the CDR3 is TGCAGTGCTAGTGTTCCGAACTATGGCTACACCTTC.

This chain's CDR3 is CASSLGDRDRPQSEQYF. CDR3 bases: TGTGCCAGCAGCTTAGGGGACAGGGATCGGCCTCAGTCCGAGCAGTACTTC. The chain has TRBV7-2 and TRBJ2-7; 9 bases line up with TRBD1. The CDR3 is 17 residues long. V shed 1 base and J 6 bases; nucleotides not matched to a gene: 13. CDR1 and CDR2 (germline): SGHTA, FQGNSA.

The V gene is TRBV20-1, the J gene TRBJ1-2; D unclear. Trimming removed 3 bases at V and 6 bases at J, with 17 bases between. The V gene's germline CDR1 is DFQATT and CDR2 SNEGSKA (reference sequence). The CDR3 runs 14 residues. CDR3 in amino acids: CSARSQRERDGYTF. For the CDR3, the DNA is TGCAGTGCTAGGTCACAGCGAGAAAGAGATGGCTACACCTTC.

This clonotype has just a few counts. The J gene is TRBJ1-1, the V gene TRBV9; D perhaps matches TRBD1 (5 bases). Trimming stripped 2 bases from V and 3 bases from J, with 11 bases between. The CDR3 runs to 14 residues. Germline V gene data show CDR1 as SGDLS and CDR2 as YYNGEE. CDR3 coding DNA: TGTGCCAGCAGCGTCGAGGCGGGGGACACTGAAGCTTTCTTT. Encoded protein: CASSVEAGDTEAFF.

The CDR3 protein is CASSPQGFHYGYTF. The CDR3, as DNA: TGTGCCAGCAGTCCCCAGGGGTTCCACTATGGCTACACCTTC. The chain employs TRBV27 and TRBJ1-2, with D perhaps TRBD1 (6 bases). V gave up 5 bases and J gave up 3 bases, with 13 bases separating them. Per germline, CDR1 MNHEY and CDR2 SMNVEV (reference sequence). CDR3 length equals 14 residues.

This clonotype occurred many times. The CDR3 loop reads CSARGILSGESYEQYF. The CDR3 nucleotides are TGCAGTGCTAGAGGAATATTAAGCGGGGAGAGCTACGAGCAGTACTTC. The chain has TRBV20-1 and TRBJ2-7; 7 bases are shared with TRBD2. Unmatched junction bases numbered 12, after V lost 1 base and J lost 3 bases. Looked up from germline, CDR1 is DFQATT and CDR2 is SNEGSKA (reference sequence). This CDR3 is built from 16 residues.

The CDR3 region has the DNA TGTGCCAGCAGTCTCCTCGGGGGATCTAACTATGGCTACACCTTC. Translating it yields CASSLLGGSNYGYTF. The V gene is TRBV6-5, the J gene TRBJ1-2, with a tentative D call TRBD1 (5 bases). CDR1 is MNHEY and CDR2 is SVGAGI in the germline V gene. V gave up 5 bases and J gave up 0 bases, with 13 bases separating them. This CDR3 is built from 15 residues.

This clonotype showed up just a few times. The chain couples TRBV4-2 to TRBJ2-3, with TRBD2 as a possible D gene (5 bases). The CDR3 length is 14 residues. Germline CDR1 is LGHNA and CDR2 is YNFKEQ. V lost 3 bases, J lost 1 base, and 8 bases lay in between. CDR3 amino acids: CASSQRAGTDTQYF. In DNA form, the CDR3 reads TGTGCCAGCAGCCAGAGGGCGGGCACAGATACGCAGTATTTT.

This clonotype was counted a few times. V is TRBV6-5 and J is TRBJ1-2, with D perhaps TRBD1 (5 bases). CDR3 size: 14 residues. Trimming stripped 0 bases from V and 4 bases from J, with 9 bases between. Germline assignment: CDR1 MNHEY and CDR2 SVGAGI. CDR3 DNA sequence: TGTGCCAGCAGTTACTCGGGGGGACCCTATGGCTACACCTTC. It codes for CASSYSGGPYGYTF.

The CDR3 sequence is CSARRGPIGEQFF. Written as DNA, the CDR3 is TGCAGTGCTAGAAGAGGACCGATTGGAGAGCAGTTCTTC. The gene calls are TRBV20-1 and TRBJ2-1; D is undetermined. V gave up 2 bases and J gave up 10 bases, with 15 bases separating them. Germline CDR1 DFQATT, CDR2 SNEGSKA (reference sequence). This CDR3 is 13 amino acids long.

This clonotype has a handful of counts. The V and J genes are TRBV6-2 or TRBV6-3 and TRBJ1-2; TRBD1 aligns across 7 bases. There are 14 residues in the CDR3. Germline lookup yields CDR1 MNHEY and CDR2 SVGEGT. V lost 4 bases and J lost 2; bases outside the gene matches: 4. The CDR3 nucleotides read TGTGCCAGCAGTTCCCCGACAGGGAACTATGGCTACACCTTC. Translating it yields CASSSPTGNYGYTF.

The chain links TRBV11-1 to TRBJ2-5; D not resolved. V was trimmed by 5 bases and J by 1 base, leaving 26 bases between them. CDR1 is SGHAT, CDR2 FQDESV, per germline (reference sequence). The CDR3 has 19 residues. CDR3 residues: CASSVTGPTHREVQETQYF. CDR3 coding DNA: TGTGCCAGCAGCGTAACTGGACCAACCCACCGAGAAGTCCAAGAGACCCAGTACTTC.

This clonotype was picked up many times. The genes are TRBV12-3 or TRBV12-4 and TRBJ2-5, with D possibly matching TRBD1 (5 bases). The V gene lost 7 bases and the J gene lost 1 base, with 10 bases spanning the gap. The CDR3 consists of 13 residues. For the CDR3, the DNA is TGTGCCAGCACCGAAGACAGCCAAGAGACCCAGTACTTC. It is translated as CASTEDSQETQYF.

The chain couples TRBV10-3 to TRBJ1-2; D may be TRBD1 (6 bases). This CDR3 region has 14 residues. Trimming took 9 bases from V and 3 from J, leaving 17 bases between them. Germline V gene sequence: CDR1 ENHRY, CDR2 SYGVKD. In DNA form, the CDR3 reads TGTGCCATTAGGCCGGGGGCGATCGACTATGGCTACACCTTC. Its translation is CAIRPGAIDYGYTF.

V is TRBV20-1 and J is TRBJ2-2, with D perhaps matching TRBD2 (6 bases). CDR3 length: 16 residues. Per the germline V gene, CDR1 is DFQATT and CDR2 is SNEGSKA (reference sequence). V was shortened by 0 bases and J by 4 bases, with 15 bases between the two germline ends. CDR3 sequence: CSARDLLAGSTGELFF. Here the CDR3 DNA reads TGCAGTGCTAGAGATCTCCTGGCGGGGAGCACCGGGGAGCTGTTTTTT.

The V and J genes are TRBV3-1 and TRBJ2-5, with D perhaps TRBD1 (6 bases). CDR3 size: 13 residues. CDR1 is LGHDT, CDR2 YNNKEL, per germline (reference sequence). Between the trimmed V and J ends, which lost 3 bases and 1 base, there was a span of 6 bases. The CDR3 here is CASSQTGQETQYF. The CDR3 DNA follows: TGTGCCAGCAGCCAGACAGGCCAAGAGACCCAGTACTTC.

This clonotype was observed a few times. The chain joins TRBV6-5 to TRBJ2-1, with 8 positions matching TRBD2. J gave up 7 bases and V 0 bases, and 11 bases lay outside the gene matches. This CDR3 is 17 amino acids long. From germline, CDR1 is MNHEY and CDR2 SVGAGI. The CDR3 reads CASSYSIPGGAANEQFF. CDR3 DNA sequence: TGTGCCAGCAGTTACTCGATCCCCGGGGGGGCCGCTAATGAGCAGTTCTTC.

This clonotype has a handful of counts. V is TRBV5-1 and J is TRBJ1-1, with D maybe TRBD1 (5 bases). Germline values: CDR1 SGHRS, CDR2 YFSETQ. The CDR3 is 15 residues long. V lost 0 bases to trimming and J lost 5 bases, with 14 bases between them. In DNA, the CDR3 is TGCGCCAGCAGCTTGGATGGGGGAAAGGGTACTGAAGCTTTCTTT. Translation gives CASSLDGGKGTEAFF.

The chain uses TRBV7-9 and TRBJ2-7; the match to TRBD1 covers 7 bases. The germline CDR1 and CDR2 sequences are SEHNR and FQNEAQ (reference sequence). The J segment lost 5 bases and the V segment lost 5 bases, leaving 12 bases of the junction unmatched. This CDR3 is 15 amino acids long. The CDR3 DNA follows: TGTGCCAGCAGCCCTATTGCGACAGGGAGCAACGAGCAGTACTTC. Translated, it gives CASSPIATGSNEQYF.

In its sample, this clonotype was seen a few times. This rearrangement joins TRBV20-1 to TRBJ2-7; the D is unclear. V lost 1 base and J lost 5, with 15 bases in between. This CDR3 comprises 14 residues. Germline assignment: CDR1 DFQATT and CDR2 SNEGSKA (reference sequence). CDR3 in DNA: TGCAGTGCTAGAGGGCAGAACTACGCGGACGAGCAGTACTTC. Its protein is CSARGQNYADEQYF.

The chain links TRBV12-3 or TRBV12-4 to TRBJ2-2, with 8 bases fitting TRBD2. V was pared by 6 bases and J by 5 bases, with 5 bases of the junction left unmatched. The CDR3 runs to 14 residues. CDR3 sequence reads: CASSLRGGTGELFF. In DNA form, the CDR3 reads TGTGCCAGCAGCCTCCGCGGGGGGACCGGGGAGCTGTTTTTT.

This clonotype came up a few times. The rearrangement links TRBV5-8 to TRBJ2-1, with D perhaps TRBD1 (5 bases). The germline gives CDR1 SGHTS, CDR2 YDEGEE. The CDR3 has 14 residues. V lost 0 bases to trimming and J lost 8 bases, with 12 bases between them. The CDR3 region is CASSLVQGRDEQFF. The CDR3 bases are TGTGCCAGCAGCTTGGTCCAGGGAAGAGATGAGCAGTTCTTC.